The entry below gives a single T cell receptor beta chain sequence along with its context. Antigen specificity is unknown. Libraries were prepared by immunoSEQ multiplex PCR; TCRdb keeps only in-frame clonotypes and omits some of them. The profile covers about 110,000 clones, with approximately 85% appearing a single time and approximately 2.9% taken by the ten largest. The CDR3 totals 17 residues. Trimming stripped 2 bases from V and 0 bases from J, with 16 bases between. These data belong to a study of cytomegalovirus exposure and HLA in healthy donors. Study-wide points: Later, an analysis found that TCR clusters from the first cohort tended to co-occur in the 90 to 150 validation repertoires.

The chain carries TRBV23-1 and TRBJ1-2; D is undetermined. TRBV23-1 is labeled an ORF, and its function is uncertain. The sample was PBMCs. The receptor comes from a young woman in good health and CMV-seronegative. The CDR3 region is CASSQRNLKPTNYGYTF. The CDR3 DNA reads TGCGCCAGCAGTCAACGTAATCTGAAGCCTACTAACTATGGCTACACCTTC.